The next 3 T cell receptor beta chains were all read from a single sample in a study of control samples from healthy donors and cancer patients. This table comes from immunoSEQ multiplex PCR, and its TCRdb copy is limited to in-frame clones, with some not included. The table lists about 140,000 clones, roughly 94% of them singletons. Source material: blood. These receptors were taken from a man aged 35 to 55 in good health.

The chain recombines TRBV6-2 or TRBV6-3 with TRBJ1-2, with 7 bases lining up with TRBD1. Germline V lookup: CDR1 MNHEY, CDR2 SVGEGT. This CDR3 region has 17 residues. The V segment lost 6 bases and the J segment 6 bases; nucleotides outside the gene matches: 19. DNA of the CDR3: TGTGCCAGCAGCGAAGACAGGGCCGGTCCGATACCCCATGGCTACACCTTC. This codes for CASSEDRAGPIPHGYTF.

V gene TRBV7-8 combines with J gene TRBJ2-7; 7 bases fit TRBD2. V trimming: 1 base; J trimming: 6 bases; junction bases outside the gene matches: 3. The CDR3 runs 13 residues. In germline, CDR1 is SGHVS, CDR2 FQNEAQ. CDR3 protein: CASSLGGGSEQYF. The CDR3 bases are TGTGCCAGCAGCTTAGGGGGCGGGAGCGAGCAGTACTTC.

In DNA form, the CDR3 reads TGTGCCAGCAGTTCTCCGGGGGGCGGAATGTTCGAAGCTTTCTTT. Encoded protein: CASSSPGGGMFEAFF. The chain combines TRBV28 with TRBJ1-1, with D possibly TRBD1 on 6 matching bases. With 4 bases removed from V and 8 bases from J, the gap between germline ends came to 20 bases. The CDR3 is 15 residues long. Per the germline V gene, CDR1 is MDHEN and CDR2 is SYDVKM.